This TCR beta chain originates from a study of cytomegalovirus exposure and HLA in healthy donors. This PCR relied on a set of 60 Vbeta primers and 13 Jbeta primers. Using immunoSEQ multiplex PCR, the repertoire was profiled, and TCRdb retains in-frame clones only, with some absent. The sample contains about 160,000 clones, more than 70% of which appear only once. Deletions cut 3 bases from V and 9 bases from J, with 12 bases between. Germline V gene data show CDR1 as KGHSH and CDR2 as LQKENI. The CDR3 length is 13 residues. Source material: PBMCs. J is TRBJ2-1 and V is TRBV18; D unclear. This sequence originates from a male donor in good health and CMV-seropositive. Here the CDR3 reads CASSPPAGSEQFF. The CDR3 DNA sequence: TGTGCCAGCTCACCTCCTGCAGGTAGTGAGCAGTTCTTC.